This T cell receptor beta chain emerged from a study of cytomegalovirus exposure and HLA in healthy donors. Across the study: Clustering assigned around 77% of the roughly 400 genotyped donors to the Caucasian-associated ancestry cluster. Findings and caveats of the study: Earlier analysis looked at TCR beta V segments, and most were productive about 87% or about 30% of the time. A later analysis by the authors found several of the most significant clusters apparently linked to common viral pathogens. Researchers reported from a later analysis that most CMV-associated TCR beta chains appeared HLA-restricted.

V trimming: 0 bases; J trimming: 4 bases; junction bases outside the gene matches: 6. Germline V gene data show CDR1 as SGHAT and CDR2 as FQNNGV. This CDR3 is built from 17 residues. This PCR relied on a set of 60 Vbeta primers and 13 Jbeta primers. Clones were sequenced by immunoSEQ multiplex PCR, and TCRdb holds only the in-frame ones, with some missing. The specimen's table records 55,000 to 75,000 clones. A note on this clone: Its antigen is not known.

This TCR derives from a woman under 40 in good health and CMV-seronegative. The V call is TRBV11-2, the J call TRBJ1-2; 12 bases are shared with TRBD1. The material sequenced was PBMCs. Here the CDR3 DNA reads TGTGCCAGCAGCTTAGACTCCGGGACAGGGGGCCTCTATGGCTACACCTTC. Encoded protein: CASSLDSGTGGLYGYTF.